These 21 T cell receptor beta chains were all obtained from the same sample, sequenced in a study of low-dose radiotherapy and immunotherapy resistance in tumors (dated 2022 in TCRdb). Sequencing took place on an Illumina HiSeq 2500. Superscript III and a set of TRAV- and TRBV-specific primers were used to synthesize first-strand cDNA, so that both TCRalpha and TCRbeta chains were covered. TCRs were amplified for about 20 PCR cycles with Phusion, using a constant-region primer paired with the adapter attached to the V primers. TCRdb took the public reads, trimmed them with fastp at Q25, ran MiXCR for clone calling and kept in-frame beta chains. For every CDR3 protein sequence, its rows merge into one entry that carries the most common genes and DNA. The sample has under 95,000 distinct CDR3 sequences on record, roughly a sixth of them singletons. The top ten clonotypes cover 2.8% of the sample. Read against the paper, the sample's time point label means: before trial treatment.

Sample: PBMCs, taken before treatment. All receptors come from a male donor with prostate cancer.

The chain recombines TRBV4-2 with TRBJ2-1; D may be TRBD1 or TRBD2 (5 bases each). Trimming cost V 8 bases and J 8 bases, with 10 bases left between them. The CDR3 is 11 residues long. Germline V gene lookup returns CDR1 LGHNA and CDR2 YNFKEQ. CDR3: CASAGDHEQFF. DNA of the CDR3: TGTGCCAGCGCTGGGGACCATGAGCAGTTCTTC.

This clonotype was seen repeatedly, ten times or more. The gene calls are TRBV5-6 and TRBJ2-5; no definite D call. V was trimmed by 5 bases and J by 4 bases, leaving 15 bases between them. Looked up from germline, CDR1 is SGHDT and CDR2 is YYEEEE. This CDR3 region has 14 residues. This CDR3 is CASRLGQLRETQYF. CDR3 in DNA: TGTGCCAGCAGGCTCGGGCAGTTAAGAGAGACCCAGTACTTC.

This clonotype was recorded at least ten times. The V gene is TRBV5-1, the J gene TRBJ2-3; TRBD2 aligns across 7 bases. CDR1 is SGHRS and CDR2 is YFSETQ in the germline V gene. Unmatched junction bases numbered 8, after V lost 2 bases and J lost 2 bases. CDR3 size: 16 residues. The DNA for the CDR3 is TGCGCCAGCAGCTTTCGATCGGGGGGAAACACAGATACGCAGTATTTT. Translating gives CASSFRSGGNTDTQYF.

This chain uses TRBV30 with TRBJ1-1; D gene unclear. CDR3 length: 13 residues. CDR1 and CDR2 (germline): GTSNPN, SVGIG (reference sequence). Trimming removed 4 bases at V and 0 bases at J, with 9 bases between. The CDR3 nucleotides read TGTGCCTGGACAACGGAGATGAACACTGAAGCTTTCTTT. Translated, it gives CAWTTEMNTEAFF.

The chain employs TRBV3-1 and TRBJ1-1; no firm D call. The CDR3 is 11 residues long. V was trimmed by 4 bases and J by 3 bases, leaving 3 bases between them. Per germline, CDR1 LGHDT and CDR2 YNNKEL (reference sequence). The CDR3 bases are TGTGCCAGCAGCCGTGACACTGAAGCTTTCTTT. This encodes CASSRDTEAFF.

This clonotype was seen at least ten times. CDR3 sequence: CASKGIWTSGGAEETQYF. The CDR3 DNA follows: TGTGCCAGCAAAGGGATTTGGACTAGCGGGGGGGCGGAGGAGACCCAGTACTTC. This chain connects TRBV6-2 or TRBV6-3 to TRBJ2-5, with TRBD2 identical over 15 bases. CDR3 length: 18 residues. Germline CDR1 MNHEY, CDR2 SVGEGT. Trimming at V came to 7 bases and at J to 5 bases, leaving 14 bases not matched to a gene.

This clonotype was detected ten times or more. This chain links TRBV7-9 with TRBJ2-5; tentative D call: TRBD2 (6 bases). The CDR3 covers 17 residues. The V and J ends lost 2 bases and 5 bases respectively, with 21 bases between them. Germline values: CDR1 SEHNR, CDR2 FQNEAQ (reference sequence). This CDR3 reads CASSLMRGDQRGETQYF. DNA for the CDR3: TGTGCCAGCAGCTTAATGCGGGGCGACCAGCGAGGCGAGACCCAGTACTTC.

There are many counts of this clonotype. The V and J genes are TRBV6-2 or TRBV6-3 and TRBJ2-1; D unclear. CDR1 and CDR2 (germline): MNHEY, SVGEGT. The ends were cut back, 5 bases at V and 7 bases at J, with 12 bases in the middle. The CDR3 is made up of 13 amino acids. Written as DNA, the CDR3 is TGTGCCAGCAGTAAGGATACGGAGAATGAGCAGTTCTTC. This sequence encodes CASSKDTENEQFF.

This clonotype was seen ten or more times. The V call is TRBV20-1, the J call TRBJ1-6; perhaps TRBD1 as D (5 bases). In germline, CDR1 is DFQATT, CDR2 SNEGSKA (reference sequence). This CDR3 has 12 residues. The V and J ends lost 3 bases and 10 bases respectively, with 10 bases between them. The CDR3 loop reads CSARDKRSPLHF. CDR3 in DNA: TGCAGTGCTAGGGACAAGAGGTCACCCCTCCACTTT.

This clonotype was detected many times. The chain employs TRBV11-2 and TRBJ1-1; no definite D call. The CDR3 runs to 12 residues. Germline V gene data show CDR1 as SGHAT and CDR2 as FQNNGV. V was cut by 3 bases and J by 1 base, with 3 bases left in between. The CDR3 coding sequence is TGTGCCAGCAGCTTCGCGAACACTGAAGCTTTCTTT. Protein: CASSFANTEAFF. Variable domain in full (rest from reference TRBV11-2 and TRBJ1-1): EAGVAQSPRYKIIEKRQSVAFWCNPISGHATLYWYQQILGQGPKLLIQFQNNGVVDDSQLPKDRFSAERLKGVDSTLKIQPAKLEDSAVYLCASSFANTEAFFGQGTRLTVV.

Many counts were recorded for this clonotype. CDR3 in amino acids: CASSLRPVGREQFF. As DNA, the CDR3 is TGTGCCAGCAGCTTGCGACCGGTGGGGCGGGAGCAGTTCTTC. The rearrangement uses TRBV7-2 and TRBJ2-1; TRBD1 is a possible D gene (5 bases). From germline, CDR1 is SGHTA and CDR2 FQGNSA. The CDR3 contains 14 residues. With 3 bases removed from V and 10 bases from J, the gap between germline ends came to 16 bases.

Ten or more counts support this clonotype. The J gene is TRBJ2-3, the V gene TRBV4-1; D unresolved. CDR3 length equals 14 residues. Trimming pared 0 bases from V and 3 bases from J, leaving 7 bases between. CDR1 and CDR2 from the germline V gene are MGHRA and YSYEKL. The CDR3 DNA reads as TGCGCCAGCAGCCAAGAGCCAGGTACAGATACGCAGTATTTT. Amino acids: CASSQEPGTDTQYF.

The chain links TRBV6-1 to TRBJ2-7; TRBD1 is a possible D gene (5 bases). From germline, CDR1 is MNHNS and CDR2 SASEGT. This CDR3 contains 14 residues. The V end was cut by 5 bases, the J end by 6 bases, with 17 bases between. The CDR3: CASSYGTGHSEQYF. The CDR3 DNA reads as TGTGCCAGCAGTTACGGCACAGGTCATAGCGAGCAGTACTTC.

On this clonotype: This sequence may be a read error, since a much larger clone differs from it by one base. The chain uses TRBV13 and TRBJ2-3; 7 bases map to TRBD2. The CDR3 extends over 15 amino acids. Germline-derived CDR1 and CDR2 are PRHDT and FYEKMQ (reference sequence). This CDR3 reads CTSSTGLELTDTQYF. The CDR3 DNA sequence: TGTACCAGCAGTACAGGACTAGAGCTTACGGATACGCAGTATTTT.

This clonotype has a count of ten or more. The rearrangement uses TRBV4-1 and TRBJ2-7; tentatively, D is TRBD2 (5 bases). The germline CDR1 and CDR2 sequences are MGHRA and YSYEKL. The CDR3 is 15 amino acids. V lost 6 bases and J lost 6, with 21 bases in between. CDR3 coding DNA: TGCGCCAGCAGGCCACCCGGGTCCAACCGGGGCGAGCAGTACTTC. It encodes CASRPPGSNRGEQYF.

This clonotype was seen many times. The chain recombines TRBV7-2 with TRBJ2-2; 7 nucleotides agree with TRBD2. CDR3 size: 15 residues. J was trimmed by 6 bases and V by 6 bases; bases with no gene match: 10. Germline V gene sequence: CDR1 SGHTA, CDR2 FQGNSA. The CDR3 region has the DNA TGTGCCAGCAGATTGGGGGGGGTCCGCGCCGGGGAGCTGTTTTTT. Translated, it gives CASRLGGVRAGELFF. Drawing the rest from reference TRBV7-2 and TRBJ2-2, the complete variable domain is GAGVSQSPSNKVTEKGKDVELRCDPISGHTALYWYRQSLGQGLEFLIYFQGNSAPDKSGLPSDRFSAERTGGSVSTLTIQRTQQEDSAVYLCASRLGGVRAGELFFGEGSRLTVL.

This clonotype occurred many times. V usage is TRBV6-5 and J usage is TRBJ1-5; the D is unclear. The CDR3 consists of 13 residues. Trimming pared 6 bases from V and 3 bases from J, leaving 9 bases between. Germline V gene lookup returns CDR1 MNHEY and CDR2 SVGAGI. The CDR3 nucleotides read TGTGCCAGCAGCCGCAGTAACAATCAGCCCCAGCATTTT. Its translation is CASSRSNNQPQHF.

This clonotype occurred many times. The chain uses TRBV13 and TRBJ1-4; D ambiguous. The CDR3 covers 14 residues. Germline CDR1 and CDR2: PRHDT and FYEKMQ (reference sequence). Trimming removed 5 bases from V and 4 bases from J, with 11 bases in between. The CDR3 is CASSPTGGNEKLFF. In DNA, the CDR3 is TGTGCCAGCAGCCCGACGGGTGGTAATGAAAAACTGTTTTTT.

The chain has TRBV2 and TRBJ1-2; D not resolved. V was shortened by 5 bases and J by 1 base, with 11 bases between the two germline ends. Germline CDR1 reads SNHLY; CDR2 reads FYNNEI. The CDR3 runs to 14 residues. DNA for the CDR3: TGTGCCAGCAGTCACCAATACGTTAACTATGGCTACACCTTC. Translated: CASSHQYVNYGYTF. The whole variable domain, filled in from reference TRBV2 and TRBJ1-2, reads EPEVTQTPSHQVTQMGQEVILRCVPISNHLYFYWYRQILGQKVEFLVSFYNNEISEKSEIFDDQFSVERPDGSNFTLKIRSTKLEDSAMYFCASSHQYVNYGYTFGSGTRLTVV.

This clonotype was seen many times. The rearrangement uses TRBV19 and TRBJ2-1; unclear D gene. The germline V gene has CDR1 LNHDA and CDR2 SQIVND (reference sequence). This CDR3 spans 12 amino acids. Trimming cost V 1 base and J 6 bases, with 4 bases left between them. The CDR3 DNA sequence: TGTGCCAGTAGTATAGCAGCCAATGAGCAGTTCTTC. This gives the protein CASSIAANEQFF.

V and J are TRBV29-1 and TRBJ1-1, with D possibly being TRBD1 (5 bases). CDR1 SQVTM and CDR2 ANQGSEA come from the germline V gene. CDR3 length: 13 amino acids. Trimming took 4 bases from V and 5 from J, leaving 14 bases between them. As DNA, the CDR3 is TGCAGCGTTGTGGTAGGGGCGACGACTGAAGCTTTCTTT. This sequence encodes CSVVVGATTEAFF. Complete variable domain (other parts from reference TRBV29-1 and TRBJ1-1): SAVISQKPSRDICQRGTSLTIQCQVDSQVTMMFWYRQQPGQSLTLIATANQGSEATYESGFVIDKFPISRPNLTFSTLTVSNMSPEDSSIYLCSVVVGATTEAFFGQGTRLTVV.